Below, 3 T cell receptor beta chains from the same sample are listed, as sequenced in a study of control samples from healthy donors and cancer patients. Here immunoSEQ multiplex PCR was the method, and the copy in TCRdb shows in-frame clones only, minus some. Of 100,000 to 150,000 clones listed, roughly 94% are singletons. Material: blood. The receptors here all came from a man aged 30 to 39 in good health.

The chain carries TRBV19 and TRBJ1-5; D is unresolved. The CDR3 contains 12 residues. Per germline, CDR1 LNHDA and CDR2 SQIVND (reference sequence). Trimming took off 8 bases at V and 7 bases at J, with 12 bases between the two ends. CDR3 amino acids: CASAFRFQPQHF. The CDR3 region has the DNA TGTGCCAGTGCATTTCGTTTCCAGCCCCAGCATTTT.

The chain combines TRBV2 with TRBJ1-5; D perhaps matches TRBD1 (6 bases). The length of the CDR3 is 15 residues. Germline CDR1 reads SNHLY; CDR2 reads FYNNEI. V was cut by 5 bases and J by 4 bases, with 15 bases left in between. This CDR3 is CASSNRGGQNQPQHF. As DNA, the CDR3 is TGTGCCAGCAGTAACCGGGGGGGGCAGAATCAGCCCCAGCATTTT.

This clone came up a few times. The genes are TRBV7-9 and TRBJ2-7; D is perhaps TRBD1 (5 bases). The germline V gene has CDR1 SEHNR and CDR2 FQNEAQ (reference sequence). The CDR3 sequence is 12 residues long. The V end lost 6 bases, the J end lost 3 bases, and 9 bases lay between the germline ends. The CDR3: CASRTDGYEQYF. In DNA form, the CDR3 reads TGTGCCAGCAGGACAGACGGCTACGAGCAGTACTTC.